This TCR beta chain was recorded in a study of shared clonotypes between healthy human individuals. Study-wide context: There were three CD4 naive, three CD4 memory, two CD8 naive and one CD8 memory plates per donor.

Recent vaccinations or acute infections were absent in the healthy HIV-negative adult donors. Germline V gene lookup returns CDR1 MNHNS and CDR2 SASEGT. This CDR3 has 15 residues. V shed 6 bases and J shed 3 bases, with 17 bases lying between them. Overall study findings and caveats: Non-shared clonotypes displayed generation probabilities falling below those of clonotypes present in all four donors.

Assay used: immunoSEQ multiplex PCR; TCRdb lists only in-frame clones, some missing. The sample has about 980,000 clones, 60% to 85% seen once. Concerning this clone itself: Its antigen is currently unknown.

The source material was memory CD4+ T cells sorted from blood. Subset specified: CD45RA-negative fraction. The V and J genes are TRBV6-1 and TRBJ1-2; possible D gene TRBD1, 6 bases. The TCR was taken from a young man in good health. The CDR3 spells CASSPPNGGYYGYTF. The CDR3 nucleotides are TGTGCCAGCAGCCCCCCGAACGGGGGCTACTATGGCTACACCTTC.